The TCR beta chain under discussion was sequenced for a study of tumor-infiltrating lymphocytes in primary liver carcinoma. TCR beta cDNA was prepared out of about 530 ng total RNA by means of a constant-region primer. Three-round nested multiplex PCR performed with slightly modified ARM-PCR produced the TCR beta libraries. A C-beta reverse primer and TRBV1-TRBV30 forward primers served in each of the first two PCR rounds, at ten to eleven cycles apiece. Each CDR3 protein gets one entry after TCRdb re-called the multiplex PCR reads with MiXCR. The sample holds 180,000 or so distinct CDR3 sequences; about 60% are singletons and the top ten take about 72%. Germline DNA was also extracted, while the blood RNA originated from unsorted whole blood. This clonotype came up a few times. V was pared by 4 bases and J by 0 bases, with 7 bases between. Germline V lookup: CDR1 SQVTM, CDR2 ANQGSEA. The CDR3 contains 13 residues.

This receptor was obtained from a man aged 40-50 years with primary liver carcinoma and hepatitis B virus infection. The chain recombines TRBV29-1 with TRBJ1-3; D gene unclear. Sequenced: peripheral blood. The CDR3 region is CSVGTGSGNTIYF. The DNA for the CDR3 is TGCAGCGTTGGGACGGGCTCTGGAAACACCATATATTTT.